One and the same sample provided the 27 T cell receptor beta chains below, sequenced in a study of blood T cell repertoires in COVID-19. Measured with immunoSEQ multiplex PCR; TCRdb has only the in-frame clones, and not every one. The table shows around 110,000 clones, with over 75% occurring only once. The sequenced sample consisted of peripheral blood. The receptors come from a human donor with active COVID-19. The donor label of this sample is uncertain.

This clone was seen a single time. The chain is built from TRBV30 and TRBJ1-1; possibly TRBD1 for D (6 bases). The CDR3 is 15 residues long. V was clipped by 0 bases and J by 1 base, with 12 bases between them. Germline loops: CDR1 GTSNPN, CDR2 SVGIG (reference sequence). The CDR3 bases are TGTGCCTGGAGTGTACTCGGACAGAAGAACACTGAAGCTTTCTTT. As protein: CAWSVLGQKNTEAFF.

The genes are TRBV18 and TRBJ1-1; 10 nucleotides agree with TRBD1. Looked up from germline, CDR1 is KGHSH and CDR2 is LQKENI. V shed 1 base and J 4 bases; nucleotides not matched to a gene: 3. There are 15 residues in the CDR3. The CDR3 here is CASSPLDRGPTEAFF. The CDR3 DNA sequence: TGTGCCAGCTCACCACTCGACAGGGGGCCCACTGAAGCTTTCTTT.

The chain uses TRBV11-3 and TRBJ2-1, with TRBD2 matching over 7 bases. The CDR3 has 19 amino acids. Trimming cost V 1 base and J 1 base; bases outside gene matches: 13. Germline assignment: CDR1 SGHNT and CDR2 YENEEA. This CDR3 is CASSLGLGGGGVSYNEQFF. CDR3 DNA: TGTGCCAGCAGCTTAGGATTAGGCGGGGGAGGAGTGTCCTACAATGAGCAGTTCTTC.

The rearrangement joins TRBV2 to TRBJ1-3; the D gene is possibly TRBD1 (5 bases). CDR3 size: 13 residues. With 2 bases removed from V and 4 bases from J, the gap between germline ends came to 6 bases. Germline V gene sequence: CDR1 SNHLY, CDR2 FYNNEI. CDR3 residues: CASSERGGNTIYF. DNA for the CDR3: TGTGCCAGCAGTGAACGGGGGGGAAACACCATATATTTT.

The J gene is TRBJ1-1, the V gene TRBV5-1, with 10 bases aligning to TRBD1. Trimming at V came to 0 bases and at J to 4 bases, leaving 0 bases not matched to a gene. Germline CDR1 and CDR2: SGHRS and YFSETQ. The CDR3 covers 14 residues. The CDR3 DNA reads TGCGCCAGCAGCTTGGGGACAGGGGGCACTGAAGCTTTCTTT. Its translation: CASSLGTGGTEAFF.

This clone was found once. The J gene is TRBJ2-1, the V gene TRBV7-8; the D gene is possibly TRBD2 (7 bases). CDR3 length: 16 amino acids. The ends were cut back, 5 bases at V and 4 bases at J, with 18 bases in the middle. Looked up from germline, CDR1 is SGHVS and CDR2 is FQNEAQ. CDR3 nucleotides: TGTGCCAGCAGCAAAGGGGGGGTCCCCAGGTACAATGAGCAGTTCTTC. Its translation is CASSKGGVPRYNEQFF.

The chain uses TRBV20-1 and TRBJ1-1; weak D call: TRBD1 (5 bases). Trimming removed 5 bases from V and 8 bases from J, with 12 bases in between. This CDR3 spans 11 amino acids. CDR1 is DFQATT and CDR2 is SNEGSKA in the germline V gene (reference sequence). The DNA of the CDR3 is TGCAGTGCTCGCCGGGGGAGGGAAGCTTTCTTT. It yields the protein CSARRGREAFF.

The chain combines TRBV11-3 with TRBJ2-7; 7 positions agree with TRBD2. V was pared by 4 bases and J by 7 bases, with 13 bases of the junction left unmatched. This CDR3 spans 15 amino acids. The germline gives CDR1 SGHNT, CDR2 YENEEA. The CDR3 coding sequence is TGTGCCAGCAGCTCCATACCGGGACCCGGGGGGGAGCAGTACTTC. It is translated as CASSSIPGPGGEQYF.

The chain carries TRBV28 and TRBJ1-2; 7 nucleotides agree with TRBD1. Germline values: CDR1 MDHEN, CDR2 SYDVKM. V gave up 2 bases and J gave up 4 bases; unmatched junction bases: 7. The CDR3 totals 15 residues. The CDR3 sequence: CASSLSTGDRYGYTF. The CDR3 DNA reads TGTGCCAGCAGTTTAAGCACAGGGGATCGCTATGGCTACACCTTC.

The chain employs TRBV28 and TRBJ1-2, with D possibly being TRBD1 (5 bases). Deletions cut 10 bases from V and 2 bases from J, with 14 bases between. Germline CDR1 MDHEN, CDR2 SYDVKM. CDR3 length: 13 residues. The CDR3 coding sequence is TGTGCCACGTGGTTGCAGGGAAACTATGGCTACACCTTC. Its protein product is CATWLQGNYGYTF.

This clone appeared once. The CDR3, as DNA: TGTGCCAGCAGAGGACAGGGGACGAACACTGAAGCTTTCTTT. This encodes CASRGQGTNTEAFF. This chain uses TRBV6-4 with TRBJ1-1; 9 positions agree with TRBD1. The germline CDR1 and CDR2 sequences are MRHNA and SNTAGT. The CDR3 runs 14 residues. Unmatched junction bases numbered 3, after V lost 6 bases and J lost 1 base.

The chain links TRBV12-5 to TRBJ1-5, with 9 bases identical to TRBD1. The trim removed 5 bases at V and 6 bases at J, leaving 20 bases unmatched. Germline-derived CDR1 and CDR2 are LGHNT and FRNRAP. The CDR3 covers 19 residues. CDR3 in amino acids: CASGPTGTGIRIRCQPQHF. For the CDR3, the DNA is TGTGCTAGTGGTCCTACCGGGACAGGGATTCGAATTCGCTGTCAGCCCCAGCATTTT.

The gene calls are TRBV27 and TRBJ2-3; unclear D gene. Per germline, CDR1 MNHEY and CDR2 SMNVEV (reference sequence). V lost 6 bases to trimming and J lost 9 bases, with 10 bases between them. CDR3 length equals 11 residues. CDR3 DNA: TGTGCCAGCAGGATGACATCCACGCAGTATTTT. This gives the protein CASRMTSTQYF.

The J gene is TRBJ2-3, the V gene TRBV7-2; 7 bases map to TRBD2. This CDR3 contains 16 residues. Germline V gives CDR1 SGHTA, CDR2 FQGNSA. The trim removed 3 bases at V and 3 bases at J, leaving 9 bases unmatched. The CDR3 DNA reads as TGTGCCAGCAGCTTCGGGGGGAAAATAAGGACAGATACGCAGTATTTT. This sequence encodes CASSFGGKIRTDTQYF.

CDR3 protein: CASSLYEGMAFF. CDR3 coding DNA: TGTGCCAGCAGCTTATACGAGGGTATGGCTTTCTTT. V and J are TRBV7-2 and TRBJ1-1; D is undetermined. V shed 2 bases and J shed 11 bases, with 12 bases lying between them. Germline assignment: CDR1 SGHTA and CDR2 FQGNSA. The CDR3 is 12 amino acids.

The chain recombines TRBV7-2 with TRBJ1-6; tentative D call: TRBD1 (6 bases). The CDR3 runs to 14 residues. The V gene lost 6 bases and the J gene lost 5 bases, with 11 bases spanning the gap. Germline values: CDR1 SGHTA, CDR2 FQGNSA. The CDR3 region has the DNA TGTGCCAGCAGACCGGGACAACATAATTCACCCCTCCACTTT. Translation gives CASRPGQHNSPLHF.

V gene TRBV7-2 combines with J gene TRBJ2-7; 8 bases are shared with TRBD2. In germline, CDR1 is SGHTA, CDR2 FQGNSA. V dropped 4 bases and J dropped 2; count of bases not matched to a gene: 7. The CDR3 has 15 residues. The CDR3 DNA is TGTGCCAGCAGCTGGTTAGCGGGGCCACCCTACGAGCAGTACTTC. Amino acids: CASSWLAGPPYEQYF.

The CDR3 nucleotides read TGCGCCAGCAGCTCGAACAGGGGGGAGACTGAAGCTTTCTTT. This gives the protein CASSSNRGETEAFF. J is TRBJ1-1 and V is TRBV5-1, with TRBD1 matching 8 bases. Trimming removed 3 bases from V and 5 bases from J; junction bases left unmatched: 6. Germline assignment: CDR1 SGHRS and CDR2 YFSETQ. CDR3 length: 14 residues.

The chain joins TRBV27 to TRBJ2-3; TRBD2 might be the D (5 bases). Germline V gene lookup returns CDR1 MNHEY and CDR2 SMNVEV (reference sequence). V lost 8 bases and J lost 0, with 12 bases in between. CDR3 length equals 14 residues. CDR3 region: CASASGSSTDTQYF. As DNA, the CDR3 is TGTGCCAGCGCCAGCGGATCTAGCACAGATACGCAGTATTTT.

The chain uses TRBV6-5 and TRBJ1-4, with 7 bases fitting TRBD1. The length of the CDR3 is 15 residues. Unmatched junction bases numbered 2, after V lost 4 bases and J lost 0 bases. CDR1 MNHEY and CDR2 SVGAGI come from the germline V gene. The CDR3 sequence: CASSSQGATNEKLFF. The CDR3 DNA follows: TGTGCCAGCAGTTCCCAGGGGGCAACTAATGAAAAACTGTTTTTT.

The rearrangement joins TRBV4-2 to TRBJ2-3; 15 nucleotides agree with TRBD2. The germline CDR1 and CDR2 sequences are LGHNA and YNFKEQ. This CDR3 is 18 amino acids long. Trimming took 2 bases from V and 6 from J; bases not matched to a gene: 9. CDR3 nucleotides: TGTGCCAGCAGCCAAAGGGGAAGGACTAGCGGGGGGGCTGATACGCAGTATTTT. Translation: CASSQRGRTSGGADTQYF.

The chain combines TRBV5-1 with TRBJ2-1; a possible D gene is TRBD1 (6 bases). This CDR3 spans 15 amino acids. Trimming took off 3 bases at V and 0 bases at J, with 10 bases between the two ends. The germline gives CDR1 SGHRS, CDR2 YFSETQ. CDR3 sequence: CASSSTGSSYNEQFF. The CDR3 DNA sequence: TGCGCCAGCAGCTCTACAGGGAGCTCCTACAATGAGCAGTTCTTC.

The gene calls are TRBV4-1 and TRBJ2-7; D possibly corresponds to TRBD1 (6 bases). V gave up 3 bases and J gave up 4 bases, with 16 bases separating them. CDR1 is MGHRA, CDR2 YSYEKL, per germline. CDR3 length: 15 amino acids. The DNA of the CDR3 is TGCGCCAGCAGCCATCCCGACTACAGGGCGTACGAGCAGTACTTC. Translating it yields CASSHPDYRAYEQYF.

The chain uses TRBV19 and TRBJ1-1, with 10 nucleotides matching TRBD1. Germline CDR1 and CDR2: LNHDA and SQIVND (reference sequence). There are 14 residues in the CDR3. The V segment lost 7 bases and the J segment 4 bases; nucleotides outside the gene matches: 6. This chain's CDR3 is CASTGTGESTEAFF. The CDR3, as DNA: TGTGCCAGTACCGGGACAGGGGAAAGCACTGAAGCTTTCTTT.

This clone has just one count. The chain recombines TRBV7-9 with TRBJ1-1; 9 bases agree with TRBD1. This CDR3 is built from 14 residues. V lost 6 bases to trimming and J lost 1 base; unmatched junction nucleotides: 3. From germline, CDR1 is SEHNR and CDR2 FQNEAQ (reference sequence). CDR3 sequence: CASRWTGENTEAFF. CDR3 DNA sequence: TGTGCCAGCAGGTGGACAGGGGAGAACACTGAAGCTTTCTTT. Full variable domain (outside the CDR3, taken from reference TRBV7-9 and TRBJ1-1): DTGVSQNPRHKITKRGQNVTFRCDPISEHNRLYWYRQTLGQGPEFLTYFQNEAQLEKSRLLSDRFSAERPKGSFSTLEIQRTEQGDSAMYLCASRWTGENTEAFFGQGTRLTVV.

Points on this clone: The junction does not match germline at one end; this may be a read error. The chain carries TRBV7-7 and TRBJ2-2; 12 bases match TRBD2. CDR3 length: 17 amino acids. Germline V lookup: CDR1 SSHAT, CDR2 FNYEAQ (reference sequence). CDR3 loop: CASSLKLAGGGTGELFF. The CDR3 DNA sequence: TGTGCTAGCAGCTTGAAACTAGCGGGGGGTGGCACCGGGGAGCTGTTTTTT.

The gene calls are TRBV2 and TRBJ2-7, with 7 bases identical to TRBD1. The V segment lost 9 bases and the J segment 10 bases; nucleotides outside the gene matches: 9. Germline loops: CDR1 SNHLY, CDR2 FYNNEI. The CDR3 runs 11 residues. CDR3 bases: TGTGCCAGTCGAGACAGGGCGATTCAGTACTTC. The encoded protein is CASRDRAIQYF.